The 26 T cell receptor beta chains listed next were all sequenced from one sample in a study of T-cell reconstitution after alpha-beta-depleted transplantation in children. Unique molecular identifiers featured in how the TCRbeta library was prepared. From the PCR reads, TCRdb called clonotypes with MiXCR, one entry per CDR3 protein. The profile shows roughly 420,000 distinct CDR3 sequences, around 15% of them singletons. The specimen was PBMCs, mostly from graft donor cells, collected 360 days after TCRalphabeta/CD19-depleted stem cell transplant. These receptors were collected from a boy under two years old who had a stem cell transplant for Wiskott-Aldrich syndrome, so the T cells may come from the graft donor.

This chain uses TRBV7-9 with TRBJ2-1; D is unresolved. The CDR3 is 15 amino acids. V dropped 4 bases and J dropped 6 bases, with 16 bases sitting between them. From germline, CDR1 is SEHNR and CDR2 FQNEAQ (reference sequence). CDR3 nucleotides: TGTGCCAGCAGCTCCAGTCCTCTTATAAGCAATGAGCAGTTCTTC. It yields the protein CASSSSPLISNEQFF.

The chain has TRBV20-1 and TRBJ2-7, with no clear D. Per the germline V gene, CDR1 is DFQATT and CDR2 is SNEGSKA (reference sequence). This CDR3 is 14 amino acids long. V lost 3 bases to trimming and J lost 2 bases, with 14 bases between them. DNA for the CDR3: TGCAGTGCTAGTAAGTGGGCCAATCCCTACGAGCAGTACTTC. Amino acid sequence: CSASKWANPYEQYF.

The rearrangement links TRBV29-1 to TRBJ2-1, with TRBD1 matching 7 bases. This CDR3 is 12 amino acids long. The V gene's germline CDR1 is SQVTM and CDR2 ANQGSEA. V trimming: 1 base; J trimming: 9 bases; junction bases outside the gene matches: 3. The chain's CDR3 is CSVEGQGIEQFF. CDR3 nucleotide sequence: TGCAGCGTTGAAGGACAGGGCATTGAGCAGTTCTTC.

This clonotype showed up just a few times. V is TRBV7-8 and J is TRBJ1-5; D ambiguous. Looked up from germline, CDR1 is SGHVS and CDR2 is FQNEAQ. V lost 1 base and J 6 bases, leaving 13 bases between the germline ends. The CDR3 is 15 residues long. DNA of the CDR3: TGTGCCAGCAGCTTAGAGTATTATTCAGGTCAGCCCCAGCATTTT. Translating it yields CASSLEYYSGQPQHF.

This chain joins TRBV12-3 or TRBV12-4 and TRBJ1-1, with D perhaps TRBD1 (6 bases). This CDR3 has 13 amino acids. Deletions cut 3 bases from V and 10 bases from J, with 15 bases between. The CDR3 DNA follows: TGTGCCAGCAGTTTTTGGACAGTGTCGGGAGCTTTCTTT. This sequence encodes CASSFWTVSGAFF.

This clonotype was seen only a few times. The V and J genes are TRBV20-1 and TRBJ1-5, with D unresolved. The CDR3 length is 14 residues. V lost 1 base, J lost 4 bases, and 11 bases lay in between. CDR1 and CDR2 from the germline V gene are DFQATT and SNEGSKA (reference sequence). CDR3 in amino acids: CSARVAGRNQPQHF. The CDR3 coding sequence is TGCAGTGCTAGAGTCGCCGGCCGAAATCAGCCCCAGCATTTT.

The chain employs TRBV29-1 and TRBJ2-3; possibly TRBD2 for D (6 bases). The CDR3 consists of 15 residues. The V gene's germline CDR1 is SQVTM and CDR2 ANQGSEA. V was cut by 3 bases and J by 2 bases, with 15 bases left in between. The CDR3: CSVDAGPILTDTQYF. The CDR3 nucleotides are TGCAGCGTTGATGCGGGACCGATCCTCACAGATACGCAGTATTTT.

This clonotype was seen more than once but under ten times. The chain joins TRBV2 to TRBJ2-3; a weak D match, TRBD2 (6 bases). The CDR3 runs to 10 residues. V lost 6 bases and J 11 bases, leaving 9 bases between the germline ends. CDR1 SNHLY and CDR2 FYNNEI come from the germline V gene. The CDR3 reads CASRGSGQYF. The CDR3 DNA reads as TGTGCCAGCAGAGGTAGCGGGCAGTATTTT. The whole variable domain, remainder taken from reference TRBV2 and TRBJ2-3, is EPEVTQTPSHQVTQMGQEVILRCVPISNHLYFYWYRQILGQKVEFLVSFYNNEISEKSEIFDDQFSVERPDGSNFTLKIRSTKLEDSAMYFCASRGSGQYFGPGTRLTVL.

In its sample, this clonotype was seen a few times. The rearrangement uses TRBV12-3 or TRBV12-4 and TRBJ2-5; possibly TRBD1 for D (5 bases). Between the trimmed V and J ends, which lost 2 bases and 1 base, there was a span of 8 bases. This CDR3 comprises 14 residues. CDR3 protein: CASSLYDSQETQYF. In DNA, the CDR3 is TGTGCCAGCAGTTTATACGACAGCCAAGAGACCCAGTACTTC.

This clonotype was picked up a small number of times. The V and J genes are TRBV4-2 and TRBJ2-2; 11 bases are shared with TRBD2. CDR1 is LGHNA, CDR2 YNFKEQ, per germline. The CDR3 extends over 15 amino acids. Trimming took 4 bases from V and 7 from J; bases not matched to a gene: 5. CDR3 loop: CASSLSGGAGGELFF. CDR3 DNA sequence: TGTGCCAGCAGCCTTAGCGGGGGGGCCGGCGGGGAGCTGTTTTTT.

This clonotype was seen many times. V gene TRBV24-1 combines with J gene TRBJ2-2; D may be TRBD1 (6 bases). V was cut by 1 base and J by 6 bases, with 17 bases left in between. The CDR3 has 17 amino acids. CDR1 is KGHDR and CDR2 is SFDVKD in the germline V gene. Written as DNA, the CDR3 is TGTGCCACCAGTGATTTAACAGGGCCCGGCGTCGCCGGGGAGCTGTTTTTT. This gives the protein CATSDLTGPGVAGELFF.

V gene TRBV7-2 combines with J gene TRBJ2-7; 8 bases are shared with TRBD1. Germline CDR1 reads SGHTA; CDR2 reads FQGNSA. The CDR3 has 14 amino acids. V shed 9 bases, J shed 2 bases, and the junction held 9 bases outside the gene matches. The CDR3 region is CASSRRTGTYEQYF. CDR3 in DNA: TGTGCCAGTTCTCGCCGGACAGGGACCTACGAGCAGTACTTC.

This clonotype was picked up a small number of times. The CDR3: CASSQALRQGTGELFF. The CDR3 nucleotides read TGCGCCAGCAGCCAGGCACTGCGACAGGGCACCGGGGAGCTGTTTTTT. The V and J genes are TRBV4-1 and TRBJ2-2; 7 bases line up with TRBD1. CDR1 and CDR2 (germline): MGHRA, YSYEKL. V shed 3 bases, J shed 4 bases, and the junction held 8 bases outside the gene matches. The CDR3 runs to 16 residues.

At least ten counts were recorded for this clonotype. This chain joins TRBV28 and TRBJ1-2; 8 bases are a match to TRBD1. Trimming at V came to 3 bases and at J to 1 base, leaving 4 bases not matched to a gene. Germline V gives CDR1 MDHEN, CDR2 SYDVKM. CDR3 length: 15 amino acids. The CDR3 protein is CASSFGQGVNYGYTF. CDR3 in DNA: TGTGCCAGCAGTTTTGGACAGGGCGTTAACTATGGCTACACCTTC.

V gene TRBV4-2 combines with J gene TRBJ2-3, with D tentatively TRBD2 (7 bases). The CDR3 is 16 amino acids. The V and J ends lost 4 bases and 5 bases respectively, with 19 bases between them. Germline CDR1 is LGHNA and CDR2 is YNFKEQ. CDR3 in DNA: TGTGCCAGCAGCCCAGGGTGGGGGGGGGCCGGAGATACGCAGTATTTT. Translation gives CASSPGWGGAGDTQYF.

This clonotype was found once. The chain is built from TRBV27 and TRBJ2-3; 7 positions match TRBD2. Germline V CDR1 and CDR2: MNHEY, SMNVEV (reference sequence). V shed 3 bases and J 3 bases; nucleotides not matched to a gene: 3. This CDR3 region has 14 residues. The DNA for the CDR3 is TGTGCCAGCAGTTTGATGCGGGAGACAGATACGCAGTATTTT. Its protein product is CASSLMRETDTQYF.

A few counts support this clonotype. This chain links TRBV10-3 with TRBJ2-5, with D possibly TRBD1 on 5 matching bases. Germline CDR1 is ENHRY and CDR2 is SYGVKD. Trimming removed 5 bases at V and 1 base at J, with 14 bases between. This CDR3 is 15 amino acids long. DNA for the CDR3: TGTGCCATCAGTCGCAAGACAGCAACCCAAGAGACCCAGTACTTC. Translating it yields CAISRKTATQETQYF.

This clonotype has just a few counts. The chain joins TRBV5-1 to TRBJ2-3; 12 bases align to TRBD1. The V and J ends lost 0 bases and 6 bases, in that order; junction bases with no gene match: 11. The germline gives CDR1 SGHRS, CDR2 YFSETQ. There are 18 residues in the CDR3. The CDR3 sequence is CASSLGFSGQGASDTQYF. CDR3 nucleotides: TGCGCCAGCAGCTTGGGGTTTTCGGGACAGGGGGCATCGGATACGCAGTATTTT.

This CDR3 is CASSPGQPKETQYF. CDR3 in DNA: TGTGCCAGCTCACCTGGACAGCCTAAAGAGACCCAGTACTTC. The genes are TRBV18 and TRBJ2-5; perhaps TRBD1 as D (6 bases). The V end was cut by 3 bases, the J end by 3 bases, with 11 bases between. Germline CDR1 is KGHSH and CDR2 is LQKENI. CDR3 size: 14 residues.

CDR3 sequence (DNA): TGTGCCAGCAGTTACCTAGGGTTCGGCGAGCAGTACTTC. It encodes CASSYLGFGEQYF. V is TRBV6-5 and J is TRBJ2-7, with D hard to call. Between the trimmed V and J ends, which lost 2 bases and 6 bases, there was a span of 11 bases. The CDR3 spans 13 residues. Germline V gene lookup returns CDR1 MNHEY and CDR2 SVGAGI.

This chain links TRBV10-1 with TRBJ2-3, with TRBD1 as a possible D gene (5 bases). Germline CDR1 reads WNHNN; CDR2 reads SYGVQD (reference sequence). The CDR3 has 15 residues. The germline V and J ends were trimmed by 9 bases and 0 bases, with 16 bases remaining between them. CDR3 in amino acids: CASSLTVASTDTQYF. In nucleotides, the CDR3 is TGCGCCAGTTCACTGACAGTTGCTAGCACAGATACGCAGTATTTT.

This clonotype appeared a few times. The gene calls are TRBV5-1 and TRBJ2-1; D is perhaps TRBD2 (6 bases). V was cut by 4 bases and J by 6 bases, with 17 bases left in between. Germline V gives CDR1 SGHRS, CDR2 YFSETQ. This CDR3 contains 15 residues. The CDR3 is CASSPQPGLGNEQFF. Here the CDR3 DNA reads TGCGCCAGCAGCCCCCAACCGGGACTTGGCAATGAGCAGTTCTTC.

The chain recombines TRBV7-2 with TRBJ2-5, with D perhaps matching TRBD1 or TRBD2 (5 bases each). This CDR3 comprises 15 residues. The germline gives CDR1 SGHTA, CDR2 FQGNSA. V gave up 6 bases and J gave up 1 base, with 15 bases separating them. The CDR3 DNA sequence: TGTGCCAGCAGGGGAACCGGGACGGTCCAAGAGACCCAGTACTTC. Translated: CASRGTGTVQETQYF.

A few counts support this clonotype. The chain carries TRBV12-3 or TRBV12-4 and TRBJ1-1; TRBD1 is a possible D gene (5 bases). V lost 5 bases to trimming and J lost 6 bases, with 13 bases between them. The CDR3 sequence is 13 residues long. For the CDR3, the DNA is TGTGCCAGCAGTATCAGGGATAGCGCTGAAGCTTTCTTT. Amino acid sequence: CASSIRDSAEAFF.

This clonotype was seen only a few times. This chain uses TRBV5-1 with TRBJ2-2; possibly TRBD2 for D (6 bases). The CDR3 runs 15 residues. Germline CDR1 is SGHRS and CDR2 is YFSETQ. V was pared by 0 bases and J by 3 bases, with 9 bases between. DNA for the CDR3: TGCGCCAGCAGCTTGGCCGGGAGCCACACCGGGGAGCTGTTTTTT. It encodes CASSLAGSHTGELFF.

The chain has TRBV5-1 and TRBJ2-5; D unclear. CDR1 is SGHRS, CDR2 YFSETQ, per germline. Trimming left V 0 bases short and J 5 bases short, with 8 bases between. The CDR3 has 13 amino acids. CDR3 loop: CASSLAYGETQYF. CDR3 nucleotide sequence: TGCGCCAGCAGCTTGGCCTACGGGGAGACCCAGTACTTC.